This section outlines one TCR beta chain sequence together with its context. Its antigen is undetermined. The data originate from a study of cytomegalovirus exposure and HLA in healthy donors. Study-wide results and caveats: Reportedly, TCR beta sequences accurately predicted HLA-A and HLA-B alleles in most subjects. TCR beta chains associated with HLA were, in a later analysis, more clonally expanded than equally common others.

Vbeta (60) and Jbeta (13) primers were used in the PCR. Here immunoSEQ multiplex PCR was the method, and the copy in TCRdb shows in-frame clones only, minus some. The data show 150,000 or so clones, approximately 80% seen once. CDR3 length equals 13 residues. CDR1 MDHEN and CDR2 SYDVKM come from the germline V gene. With 8 bases removed from V and 2 bases from J, the gap between germline ends came to 11 bases. This chain connects TRBV28 to TRBJ2-3, with a tentative D call TRBD1 (6 bases). The receptor's source is a man aged 25-40 years in good health and CMV-seropositive. Sequenced sample: PBMCs. In DNA, the CDR3 is TGTGCCAGCGGGTCAGGGGACACAGATACGCAGTATTTT. This encodes CASGSGDTDTQYF.